Here is one TCR beta chain with its context. What it recognizes is unknown. Researchers ran the assay at a deep level. In the authors' methods: ImmunoSEQ gave junction-only sequences without quality scores, so filtering differed. The method was immunoSEQ multiplex PCR; TCRdb's version includes in-frame clones alone and lacks a portion of them. V, J and clone size derive from that table, while D and trimming were established from the DNA sequence. This sample carries 1,400,000 or so clones, 98% of them seen once, and the ten largest clones take around 0.38%. The record originates from a study of shared clonotypes between healthy human individuals. For the study at large: Donors had three CD4 naive, three CD4 memory, two CD8 naive and one CD8 memory plate apiece.

Points from the study as a whole: Non-shared clonotypes were found to have lower generation probabilities than the clonotypes that were shared by all four of the sorted-subset donors.

The sample taken for sequencing was naive CD4+ T cells sorted from blood. Subset given: CD45RA+ positively selected. The receptor comes from a man aged 25 to 40 in good health.

The CDR3 sequence: CASSLTKGNGYTF. For the CDR3, the DNA is TGTGCCAGCAGTTTAACAAAGGGCAATGGCTACACCTTC. The chain has TRBV6-6 and TRBJ1-2; no reliable D call. CDR1 MNHNY and CDR2 SVGAGI come from the germline V gene (reference sequence). This CDR3 spans 13 amino acids. V lost 4 bases and J lost 6, with 12 bases in between.